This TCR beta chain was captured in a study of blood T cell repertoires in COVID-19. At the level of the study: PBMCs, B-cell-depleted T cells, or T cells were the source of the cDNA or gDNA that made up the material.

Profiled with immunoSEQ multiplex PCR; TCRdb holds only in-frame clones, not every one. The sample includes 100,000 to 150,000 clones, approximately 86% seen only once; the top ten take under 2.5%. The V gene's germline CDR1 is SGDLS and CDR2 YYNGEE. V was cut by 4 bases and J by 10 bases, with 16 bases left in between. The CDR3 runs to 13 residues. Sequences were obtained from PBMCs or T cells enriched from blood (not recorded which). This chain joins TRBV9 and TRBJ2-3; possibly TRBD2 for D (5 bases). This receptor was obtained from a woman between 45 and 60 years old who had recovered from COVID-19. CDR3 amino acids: CASSPRGLGSQYF. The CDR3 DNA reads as TGTGCCAGCAGCCCACGCGGGCTCGGTTCGCAGTATTTT.